This TCR beta chain is drawn from a study of CD8 T cells in ankylosing spondylitis. Study-wide results and caveats: Earlier work had already found some motif variants in reactive arthritis synovial fluid and blood. Roughly 8 highly homologous variants made up a TCR beta motif, and this motif appeared characteristic of ankylosing spondylitis blood. With a CD8+ phenotype, disease-linked clones were relatively rare in peripheral blood.

Germline V lookup: CDR1 LNHDA, CDR2 SQIVND (reference sequence). The CDR3 sequence is 15 residues long. With V trimmed by 1 base and J by 6 bases, 7 bases remained unmatched. Notes on this clonotype: Its cognate antigen is unknown.

TCRdb used MiXCR to reprocess the 5' RACE reads, holding one entry per CDR3 protein. The repertoire holds fewer than 550,000 distinct CDR3 sequences, with 5.3% as singletons. The sequencing input was blood, either unsorted or a sorted T cell fraction (not recorded which). This TCR came from a male donor with ankylosing spondylitis. The chain is built from TRBV19 and TRBJ2-5; 8 bases line up with TRBD1. The CDR3 DNA sequence: TGTGCCAGTAGTATAGCCTGGGGGGACAGGAAGACCCAGTACTTC. It specifies CASSIAWGDRKTQYF.